This TCR beta chain was captured by sequencing in a study of CD8 T cells in Susac syndrome (dated by TCRdb to the late 2010s). General notes on the study: The study used repertoire sequencing to test whether antigen drove CD8+ T cell activation and differentiation in Susac syndrome. The study compared CD8+ T cell repertoire clonality among 12 healthy donors, roughly 14 Susac syndrome patients and 15 multiple sclerosis patients. Overall study outcomes, separate from this receptor: The number of individuals in the TCR sequencing and HLA analysis was acknowledged as relatively small.

RNA was extracted using the RNeasy kit, and roughly 0.5 to 1 microgram was reverse transcribed with random hexamers. The immunoSEQ multiplex PCR assay, covering 54 Vbeta and 13 Jbeta segments, was used to amplify TCR beta CDR3 regions. PCR amplification bias was corrected by using a synthetic template baseline for primer optimization and computational correction. Per the original workflow: Reads were assigned to V, D and J genes according to IMGT and analyzed in immunoSEQ Analyzer, with only productive sequences retained. Clonality was calculated as one minus the Shannon entropy normalized by log2 of the number of productive unique sequences. For each patient and control, public and private clones were evaluated within the 100 most prevalent clones. Susac-specific clones were defined as absent from healthy and MS cohorts, some 1,000 published viral clones and other ImmuneACCESS disease sequences. Clones were called with MiXCR by TCRdb after fastp trimmed the public reads at Q25, and only in-frame beta chains were retained. Every distinct CDR3 protein forms one entry, paired with its most common genes and DNA. TCRdb's processing, not the authors' own work, is the source of the V and J calls. For this sample the table gives roughly 47,000 distinct CDR3 sequences, of which nearly 95% were detected only once. Around 0.45% of the sample rests with the top ten.

CDR1 and CDR2, looked up from the germline V gene (reference sequence), are MNHEY and SMNVEV. The junction shows trimming of 0 bases on V and 2 bases on J, plus 14 bases between the germline ends. The CDR3, cysteine through phenylalanine, is 17 amino acids long. Solely the CDR3 DNA is kept, with 51 bases framed from the first base. Peripheral blood CD8+ and CD4+ T cells from healthy donors, Susac syndrome patients and multiple sclerosis patients were profiled by high-throughput TCR beta sequencing. Healthy donors were included as age- and sex-matched controls. Bulk CD8+ and CD4+ T cells were purified by magnetic negative isolation, whereas CD8+ TEMRA cells were enriched by FACS. Blood was drawn into EDTA tubes, processed within 24 hours, and PBMCs were isolated by density gradient centrifugation. PBMCs destined for TCR sequencing were cryopreserved in liquid nitrogen and later thawed in a 37 °C water bath. The sorted or isolated CD4+, CD8+ and CD8+ TEMRA cells had a purity of 90% or higher.

Note on this clonotype: Its binding antigen is unknown. Base-call qualities are not available, and no considerably larger clone is one nucleotide away.

The chain was built from TRBV27 and TRBJ2-1, and perhaps TRBD2 as D gene, on 5 matching bases. The receptor's source is a human donor in good health. Material for sequencing was CD8+ T cells from PBMCs. This receptor has the CDR3 CASSLSMAEAPYNEQFF. The DNA reads TGTGCCAGCAGTTTATCGATGGCGGAGGCCCCCTACAATGAGCAGTTCTTC.